What follows is one TCR beta chain and its context. Its specificity is unknown. This sample was included in a study of CD8+ T cells in alopecia areata. Notes on the study in general: The study found that many expanded lesional clones persisted in scalp and blood during tofacitinib.

Treatment meaning: oral pan-JAK inhibitor, 5-10 mg twice daily. The V and J ends lost 0 bases and 7 bases respectively, with 15 bases between them. CDR1 is GTSNPN and CDR2 is SVGIG in the germline V gene (reference sequence). This CDR3 comprises 15 residues. RNA, once extracted, was reverse transcribed into cDNA for use as the sequencing template. Measured with immunoSEQ multiplex PCR; TCRdb has only the in-frame clones, and not every one. The sample contains 150,000 to 200,000 clones, about 60% of which appear only once. The sample was CD4+ T cells sorted from blood, taken at week 4, from a patient treated with tofacitinib. The TCR sequence derives from a human donor with alopecia areata. The rearrangement uses TRBV30 and TRBJ2-2, with D perhaps matching TRBD1 (5 bases). The CDR3 DNA follows: TGTGCCTGGAGTGTACTGGGCAGGGTCATCGGGGAGCTGTTTTTT. Its translation: CAWSVLGRVIGELFF.